These 17 T cell receptor beta chains were all obtained from the same sample, sequenced in a study of T cells in Graves' hyperthyroidism and ophthalmopathy. It was RNA transcripts that yielded the amplified TCR beta CDR3 regions. The TCR CDR3 first-round RT-PCR relied on the HTBI primer set. TCRdb re-derived calls from the multiplex PCR reads in MiXCR, one entry per CDR3 protein. The data contain 200,000 to 250,000 distinct CDR3 sequences, approximately 17% of them seen just once; the ten biggest clones take up 50%. Specimen: blood. These receptors were taken from a man between 45 and 60 years old with Graves' hyperthyroidism.

Ten or more counts support this clonotype. The chain carries TRBV6-2 or TRBV6-3 and TRBJ2-7, with 14 bases aligning to TRBD2. The germline CDR1 and CDR2 sequences are MNHEY and SVGEGT. V was pared by 6 bases and J by 5 bases, with 9 bases of the junction left unmatched. There are 16 residues in the CDR3. For the CDR3, the DNA is TGTGCCAGCAGCCAACGACTAGCGGGAGGGCCCCACGAGCAGTACTTC. Protein: CASSQRLAGGPHEQYF.

This clonotype appeared a few times. The V and J genes are TRBV10-1 and TRBJ1-3; D call uncertain. Trimming pared 6 bases from V and 0 bases from J, leaving 3 bases between. This CDR3 has 12 residues. Germline assignment: CDR1 WNHNN and CDR2 SYGVQD (reference sequence). CDR3 region: CASRNSGNTIYF. As DNA, the CDR3 is TGCGCCAGCAGAAACTCTGGAAACACCATATATTTT.

This sequence joins TRBV6-1 and TRBJ1-2, with TRBD1 identical over 7 bases. CDR3 size: 16 residues. Germline trimming cut 3 bases from V and 0 bases from J; bases unmatched to any gene: 7. Per germline, CDR1 MNHNS and CDR2 SASEGT. For the CDR3, the DNA is TGTGCCAGCAGTGACCTGTACGGGACAGCTAACTATGGCTACACCTTC. Its translation: CASSDLYGTANYGYTF.

This clonotype was counted a few times. The chain is built from TRBV27 and TRBJ2-3, with 10 bases matching TRBD2. The germline V gene has CDR1 MNHEY and CDR2 SMNVEV (reference sequence). The V and J ends lost 6 bases and 1 base, in that order; junction bases with no gene match: 7. CDR3 length: 16 residues. CDR3 coding DNA: TGTGCCAGCAGCCCTCAGAGCGGGAGGGGCACAGATACGCAGTATTTT. This encodes CASSPQSGRGTDTQYF.

This clonotype was seen a few times. V gene TRBV4-1 combines with J gene TRBJ1-1, with 7 bases fitting TRBD1. The length of the CDR3 is 14 residues. Germline V gene sequence: CDR1 MGHRA, CDR2 YSYEKL. V gave up 1 base and J gave up 6 bases; unmatched junction bases: 5. The CDR3 loop reads CASSQAGGFSEAFF. Here the CDR3 DNA reads TGCGCCAGCAGCCAAGCAGGGGGATTCTCTGAAGCTTTCTTT.

The chain is built from TRBV6-4 and TRBJ2-2; 9 nucleotides line up with TRBD1. Germline-derived CDR1 and CDR2 are MRHNA and SNTAGT. The CDR3 has 16 residues. J lost 6 bases, V lost 5 bases, and 10 bases had no gene match. DNA of the CDR3: TGTGCCAGCAGTCCTGGGACAGGGTCTTGGCCCGGGGAGCTGTTTTTT. This translates into CASSPGTGSWPGELFF.

This clonotype was observed a few times. V is TRBV5-1 and J is TRBJ1-3; possibly TRBD1 for D (6 bases). The germline gives CDR1 SGHRS, CDR2 YFSETQ. Trimming cost V 0 bases and J 2 bases, with 9 bases left between them. This CDR3 comprises 15 residues. The CDR3 coding sequence is TGCGCCAGCAGCTTGGAAGGGGGGACTGGAAACACCATATATTTT. Translating it yields CASSLEGGTGNTIYF.

This clonotype was detected many times. V gene TRBV28 combines with J gene TRBJ1-1; D call uncertain. Trimming cost V 4 bases and J 3 bases, with 12 bases left between them. Germline lookup yields CDR1 MDHEN and CDR2 SYDVKM. The CDR3 spans 14 residues. The CDR3 DNA follows: TGTGCCAGCAGTTCACCCCCCAGCTACACTGAAGCTTTCTTT. As protein: CASSSPPSYTEAFF.

This chain links TRBV20-1 with TRBJ2-1; 9 bases fit TRBD2. Germline V lookup: CDR1 DFQATT, CDR2 SNEGSKA (reference sequence). V shed 6 bases and J 1 base; nucleotides not matched to a gene: 13. CDR3 length: 17 amino acids. DNA of the CDR3: TGCAGTGCCCTAGGACTAGCGTGGGAAAGTTCCTACAATGAGCAGTTCTTC. It is translated as CSALGLAWESSYNEQFF.

This chain uses TRBV6-2 or TRBV6-3 with TRBJ2-7; 12 positions agree with TRBD2. V shed 5 bases, J shed 6 bases, and the junction held 8 bases outside the gene matches. Germline CDR1 MNHEY, CDR2 SVGEGT. The CDR3 sequence is 15 residues long. The CDR3 reads CASSPRLAGVGEQYF. The CDR3 region has the DNA TGTGCCAGCAGTCCTCGACTAGCGGGAGTGGGCGAGCAGTACTTC.

This clonotype has a count of ten or more. The chain has TRBV12-3 or TRBV12-4 and TRBJ1-2; no reliable D call. The CDR3 loop spans 13 amino acids. V was trimmed by 2 bases and J by 3 bases, leaving 7 bases between them. This CDR3 reads CASSLRRDYGYTF. The CDR3 DNA follows: TGTGCCAGCAGTTTAAGACGGGACTATGGCTACACCTTC.

This rearrangement joins TRBV2 to TRBJ1-5; D is unresolved. Trimming took 0 bases from V and 0 from J, leaving 12 bases between them. The CDR3 length is 17 residues. Germline lookup yields CDR1 SNHLY and CDR2 FYNNEI. The CDR3 region is CASSEAPLRYSNQPQHF. DNA for the CDR3: TGTGCCAGCAGTGAAGCACCGCTCCGGTATAGCAATCAGCCCCAGCATTTT.

The gene calls are TRBV30 and TRBJ2-3; no clear D gene. In germline, CDR1 is GTSNPN, CDR2 SVGIG (reference sequence). V was trimmed by 3 bases and J by 6 bases, leaving 10 bases between them. This CDR3 has 12 amino acids. Here the CDR3 DNA reads TGTGCCTGGAGGATGGATGGGGATACGCAGTATTTT. This encodes CAWRMDGDTQYF. Looking up the rest from reference TRBV30 and TRBJ2-3 gives the full variable domain: SQTIHQWPATLVQPVGSPLSLECTVEGTSNPNLYWYRQAAGRGLQLLFYSVGIGQISSEVPQNLSASRPQDRQFILSSKKLLLSDSGFYLCAWRMDGDTQYFGPGTRLTVL.

This clonotype was seen at least ten times. The V call is TRBV28, the J call TRBJ1-6; D ambiguous. V lost 2 bases and J lost 10, with 12 bases in between. CDR3 length equals 14 residues. CDR1 and CDR2 from the germline V gene are MDHEN and SYDVKM. The CDR3 nucleotides are TGTGCCAGCAGTTTAGAGCAGGCTGGATCACCCCTCCACTTT. Residues: CASSLEQAGSPLHF.

This clonotype appeared a single time. V usage is TRBV29-1 and J usage is TRBJ1-2; weak D call: TRBD1 (6 bases). V dropped 3 bases and J dropped 7 bases, with 9 bases sitting between them. CDR1 is SQVTM and CDR2 is ANQGSEA in the germline V gene. There are 11 residues in the CDR3. The CDR3 DNA follows: TGCAGCGTTGAGGGGGCTTTTGGCTACACCTTC. Amino acid sequence: CSVEGAFGYTF.

This chain connects TRBV20-1 to TRBJ2-2, with 10 bases identical to TRBD2. This CDR3 has 15 amino acids. J lost 4 bases, V lost 1 base, and 3 bases had no gene match. Germline V gene sequence: CDR1 DFQATT, CDR2 SNEGSKA (reference sequence). This CDR3 reads CSARVLAGVTGELFF. Here the CDR3 DNA reads TGCAGTGCTAGAGTTCTAGCGGGAGTCACCGGGGAGCTGTTTTTT.

There are a few counts of this clonotype. This could be a read error, since a much larger clone is one nucleotide away. The rearrangement joins TRBV7-9 to TRBJ2-7; D possibly corresponds to TRBD1 (5 bases). The CDR3 loop spans 14 amino acids. Germline CDR1 reads SEHNR; CDR2 reads FQNEAQ (reference sequence). DNA of the CDR3: TGTGTCAGCAGCTTAGAGACAGTTTCCTACGAGCAGTACTTC. Its protein product is CVSSLETVSYEQYF.